Sequencing of this T cell receptor (beta chain) was carried out in a study of shared clonotypes between healthy human individuals. Naive-designated CD8 cells lacked CD45RO, were positively enriched for CCR7, and omitted terminally differentiated effector memory CD45RA+ cells. The J segment lost 3 bases and the V segment lost 6 bases, leaving 6 bases of the junction unmatched. The CDR3 is 13 residues long. Germline CDR1 reads SQVTM; CDR2 reads ANQGSEA. Each replicate PCR on the sorted subsets used roughly 190 ng DNA (around 30,000 T cell genomes). TCRdb's table, derived via immunoSEQ multiplex PCR, lists solely in-frame clones and lacks some. The sample has about 2.1 million clones; 93% are singletons.

The chain uses TRBV29-1 and TRBJ2-3; TRBD1 agrees at 7 bases. Sequenced sample: naive CD8+ T cells from PBMCs. The receptor was derived from a man aged 18 to 29 in good health. Some clones in this sample may be carry-over from other donors' samples. CDR3 nucleotide sequence: TGCAGCGTATACAGGGGTAGGACAGATACGCAGTATTTT. This translates into CSVYRGRTDTQYF.